The clone carrying this TCR beta chain has only one observation. Antigen unknown. This entry belongs to a study of high-grade serous ovarian cancer treatment subgroups. Background on the study: On average, more than 14,000 reads and 7,000 to 8,500 unique TCR beta rearrangements were obtained per sample.

This CDR3 is 14 amino acids long. CDR1 is SSHAT and CDR2 is FNYEAQ in the germline V gene (reference sequence). V lost 1 base and J 3 bases, leaving 10 bases between the germline ends. The study's findings and limits: Bulk tumor TCR sequencing gave no spatial information. Different patients shared almost no repertoire; same-patient tumors shared about 0.1 to 0.79. The analyses considered CDR3 and ignored CDR1 and CDR2.

Some clones are missing from TCRdb's copy, which holds only in-frame ones; the method was immunoSEQ multiplex PCR. In the table there are about 36,000 clones, around three quarters of which are singletons. Tumor samples were obtained before definitive surgery or chemotherapy. This clonotype was obtained from a human donor with high-grade serous ovarian cancer. The rearrangement links TRBV7-7 to TRBJ2-7; D perhaps matches TRBD1 (6 bases). Material for sequencing was tumor tissue. CDR3 loop: CASSLGTGSYEQYF. DNA for the CDR3: TGTGCCAGCAGCTTAGGTACAGGGAGCTACGAGCAGTACTTC. Variable domain in full (rest from reference TRBV7-7 and TRBJ2-7): GAGVSQSPRYKVTKRGQDVTLRCDPISSHATLYWYQQALGQGPEFLTYFNYEAQPDKSGLPSDRFSAERPEGSISTLTIQRTEQRDSAMYRCASSLGTGSYEQYFGPGTRLTVT.